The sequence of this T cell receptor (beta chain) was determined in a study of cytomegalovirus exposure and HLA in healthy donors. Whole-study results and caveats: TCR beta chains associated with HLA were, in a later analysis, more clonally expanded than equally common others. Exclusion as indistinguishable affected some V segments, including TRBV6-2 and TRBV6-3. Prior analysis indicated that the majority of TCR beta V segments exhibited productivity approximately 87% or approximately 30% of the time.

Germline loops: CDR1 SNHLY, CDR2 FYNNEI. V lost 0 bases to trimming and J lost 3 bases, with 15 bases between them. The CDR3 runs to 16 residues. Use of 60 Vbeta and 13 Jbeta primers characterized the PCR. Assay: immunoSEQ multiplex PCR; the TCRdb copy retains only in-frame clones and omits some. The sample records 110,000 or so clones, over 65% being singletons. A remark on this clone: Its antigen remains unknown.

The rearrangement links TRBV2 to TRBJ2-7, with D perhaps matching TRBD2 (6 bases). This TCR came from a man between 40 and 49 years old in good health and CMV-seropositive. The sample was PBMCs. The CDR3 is CASSEALRTMNYEQYF. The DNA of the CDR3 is TGTGCCAGCAGTGAAGCGCTTAGGACTATGAACTACGAGCAGTACTTC. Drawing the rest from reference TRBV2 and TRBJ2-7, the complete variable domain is EPEVTQTPSHQVTQMGQEVILRCVPISNHLYFYWYRQILGQKVEFLVSFYNNEISEKSEIFDDQFSVERPDGSNFTLKIRSTKLEDSAMYFCASSEALRTMNYEQYFGPGTRLTVT.